This T cell receptor (beta chain) was identified during a study of shared clonotypes between healthy human individuals. Study conclusions and caveats: Four donors shared roughly 5% of their naive CD4 clonotypes.

The CDR3 has 16 amino acids. Comment on this clone: Its antigen is not identified.

Using immunoSEQ multiplex PCR, the repertoire was profiled, and TCRdb retains in-frame clones only, with some absent. This sample has some 2,500,000 clones; 85% to 95% occur once, and the top ten carry about 0.41%. The rearrangement joins TRBV21-1 to TRBJ2-7; the D call TRBD2 from the table was never checked on the DNA. TRBV21-1 is classified as a pseudogene. The TCR comes from a man aged 18 to 30 in good health. Some clones in this sample may be carry-over from other donors' samples. The specimen sequenced was naive CD4+ T cells from PBMCs. Documented subset: CD45RA+ positively selected. The CDR3 DNA reads TGTGCCAGCAGCAAAGCGCTAGCGGGAGAATCCTACGAGCAGTACTTC. Translated: CASSKALAGESYEQYF.